This T cell receptor beta chain was observed in a study of relationships among human T cell subsets. General study points: Substantial CDR3 sharing among Th1, Th2 and regulatory cells suggested stochastic fate choice.

Magnetic beads coated with subset-specific antibodies isolated the T cell subsets. In the case of this clonotype: Its antigen is currently unknown.

Semiquantitative ARM-PCR amplified T cell receptor alpha and beta CDR3 regions from mRNA. Exponential amplification used communal superprimers after tagged nested gene-specific primers in ARM-PCR. TCRdb ran MiXCR on the multiplex PCR reads and lists one entry per CDR3 protein. The table includes some 16,000 distinct CDR3 sequences, around 62% detected once. Germline CDR1 is SGHAT and CDR2 is FQNNGV. The CDR3 has 13 residues. V lost 5 bases, J lost 6 bases, and 13 bases lay in between. Material for sequencing was total T cells sorted from blood. The source of this sequence is a man between 40 and 49 years old in good health. This chain joins TRBV11-2 and TRBJ1-2, with no clear D. The CDR3 spells CASSPGQSHGYTF. CDR3 coding DNA: TGTGCCAGCAGCCCGGGTCAGTCGCATGGCTACACCTTC.